This T cell receptor (beta chain) is from a study of blood T cell repertoires in COVID-19. The overall study: Acute and convalescent COVID-19 samples came from the United States, Italy and Spain. PBMCs, B-cell-depleted T cells, or T cells provided the cDNA or gDNA that made up the material.

In the source study's methods: Quantification of nucleated cells was approximated via reference gene primer amplification. The assay was immunoSEQ multiplex PCR, and TCRdb's table has in-frame clones only and misses some. Clone size and the V and J calls come from that table; the DNA yielded D and trimming. Of 200,000 to 250,000 clones detected, approximately 86% appear once; the ten largest clones hold roughly 1.2%. Germline loops: CDR1 LGHNA, CDR2 YSLEER. CDR3 size: 15 residues. V gave up 3 bases and J gave up 5 bases, with 16 bases separating them. During active infection, Seattle patients enrolled and were then monitored through disease.

Material for sequencing was peripheral blood. This clonotype was sampled from a woman aged 25 to 39 with COVID-19, enrolled during active disease. This chain joins TRBV4-3 and TRBJ1-1; D is perhaps TRBD1 (6 bases). CDR3 nucleotides: TGCGCCAGCAGCCAGGATGGTACAGGGCCAACTGAAGCTTTCTTT. Translating it yields CASSQDGTGPTEAFF.